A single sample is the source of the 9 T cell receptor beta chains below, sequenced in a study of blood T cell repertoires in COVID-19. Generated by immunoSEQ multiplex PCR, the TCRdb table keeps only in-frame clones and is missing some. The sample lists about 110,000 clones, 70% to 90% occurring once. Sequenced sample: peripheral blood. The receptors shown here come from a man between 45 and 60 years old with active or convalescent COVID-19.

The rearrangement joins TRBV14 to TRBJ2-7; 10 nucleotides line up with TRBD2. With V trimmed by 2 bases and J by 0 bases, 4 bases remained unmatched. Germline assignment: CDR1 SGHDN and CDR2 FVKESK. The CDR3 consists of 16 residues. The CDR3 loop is CASSQLTSGTSYEQYF. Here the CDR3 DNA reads TGTGCCAGCAGCCAACTTACTAGCGGGACCTCCTACGAGCAGTACTTC.

The CDR3: CASNSGNSEYNEQFF. As DNA, the CDR3 is TGTGCCAGTAATAGCGGCAACTCAGAGTACAATGAGCAGTTCTTC. The V gene is TRBV3-1 (or the pseudogene TRBV3-2), the J gene TRBJ2-1; D may be TRBD2 (6 bases). The CDR3 runs 15 residues. V lost 9 bases, J lost 4 bases, and 19 bases lay in between. Looked up from germline, CDR1 is LGHDT and CDR2 is YNNKEL (reference sequence).

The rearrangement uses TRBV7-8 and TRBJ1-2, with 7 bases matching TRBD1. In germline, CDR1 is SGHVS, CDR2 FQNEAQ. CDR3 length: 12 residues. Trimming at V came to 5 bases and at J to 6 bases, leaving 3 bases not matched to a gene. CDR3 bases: TGTGCCAGCAGCCGAGACAGGGATGGCTACACCTTC. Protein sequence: CASSRDRDGYTF.

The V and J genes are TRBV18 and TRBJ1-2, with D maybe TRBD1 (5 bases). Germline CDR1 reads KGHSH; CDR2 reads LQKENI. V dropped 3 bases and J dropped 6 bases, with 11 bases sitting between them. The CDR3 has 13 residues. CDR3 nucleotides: TGTGCCAGCTCACCTCAAGGGGCGGATGGCTACACCTTC. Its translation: CASSPQGADGYTF.

This chain's CDR3 is CASSLDQLLGTGLGYTF. CDR3 coding DNA: TGTGCCAGCAGCTTAGATCAATTGCTAGGCACAGGGCTTGGCTACACCTTC. The chain carries TRBV11-2 and TRBJ1-2; TRBD1 might be the D (6 bases). Germline V gives CDR1 SGHAT, CDR2 FQNNGV. The CDR3 sequence is 17 residues long. V lost 0 bases and J 7 bases, leaving 21 bases between the germline ends.

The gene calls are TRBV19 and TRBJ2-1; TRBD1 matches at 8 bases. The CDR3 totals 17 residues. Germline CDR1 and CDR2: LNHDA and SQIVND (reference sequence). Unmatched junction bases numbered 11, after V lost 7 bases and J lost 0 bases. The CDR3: CASNNQGARGSYNEQFF. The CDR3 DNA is TGTGCCAGTAACAACCAGGGGGCGCGGGGCTCCTACAATGAGCAGTTCTTC.

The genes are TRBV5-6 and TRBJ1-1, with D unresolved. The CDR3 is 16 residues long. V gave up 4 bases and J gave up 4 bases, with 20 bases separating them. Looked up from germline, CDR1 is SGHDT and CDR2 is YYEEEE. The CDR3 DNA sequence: TGTGCCAGCAGCATCTGGGGATTTTTGGGGAGCACTGAAGCTTTCTTT. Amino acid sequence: CASSIWGFLGSTEAFF.

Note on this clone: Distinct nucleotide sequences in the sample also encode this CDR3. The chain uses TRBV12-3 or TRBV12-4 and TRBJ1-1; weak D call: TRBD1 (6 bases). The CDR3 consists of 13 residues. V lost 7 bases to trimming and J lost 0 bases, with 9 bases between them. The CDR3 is CASTGQMNTEAFF. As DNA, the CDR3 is TGTGCCAGCACTGGACAGATGAACACTGAAGCTTTCTTT.

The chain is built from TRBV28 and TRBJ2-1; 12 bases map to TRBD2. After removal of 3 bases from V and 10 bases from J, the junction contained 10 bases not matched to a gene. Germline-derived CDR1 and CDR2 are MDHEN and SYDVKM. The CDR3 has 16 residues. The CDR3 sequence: CASSFSGLAGLGEQFF. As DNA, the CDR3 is TGTGCCAGCAGTTTTAGTGGACTAGCGGGGTTAGGGGAGCAGTTCTTC. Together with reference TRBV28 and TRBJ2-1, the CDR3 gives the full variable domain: DVKVTQSSRYLVKRTGEKVFLECVQDMDHENMFWYRQDPGLGLRLIYFSYDVKMKEKGDIPEGYSVSREKKERFSLILESASTNQTSMYLCASSFSGLAGLGEQFFGPGTRLTVL.